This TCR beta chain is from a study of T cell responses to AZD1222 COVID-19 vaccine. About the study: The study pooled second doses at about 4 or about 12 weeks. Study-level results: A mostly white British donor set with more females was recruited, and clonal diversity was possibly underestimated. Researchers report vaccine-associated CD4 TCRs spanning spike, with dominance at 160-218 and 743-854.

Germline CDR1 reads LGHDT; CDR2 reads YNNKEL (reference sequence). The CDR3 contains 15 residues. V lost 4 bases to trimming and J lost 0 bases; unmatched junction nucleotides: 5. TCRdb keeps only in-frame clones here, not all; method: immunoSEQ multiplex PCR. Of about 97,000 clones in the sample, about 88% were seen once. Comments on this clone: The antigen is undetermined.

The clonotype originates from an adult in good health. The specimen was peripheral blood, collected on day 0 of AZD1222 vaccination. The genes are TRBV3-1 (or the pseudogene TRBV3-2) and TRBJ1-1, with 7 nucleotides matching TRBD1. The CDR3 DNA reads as TGTGCCAGCAGCCCCCCGGGACAGCTGAACACTGAAGCTTTCTTT. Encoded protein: CASSPPGQLNTEAFF.